This T cell receptor beta chain emerged from a study of regulatory T cells in long-lasting Graves disease. The sample's time point: newly diagnosed GD, antithyroid drugs for less than 3 months. The TCR library used RNA extracted from PBMCs. Researchers made TCR beta libraries by using iRepertoire HTBI primers and running Arm-PCR on CDR3 regions. TCRdb reprocessed the multiplex PCR reads via MiXCR and lists one record per CDR3 protein. Among roughly 510,000 distinct CDR3 sequences listed, about 16% were seen once. This clonotype was seen repeatedly, ten times or more. The sample also formed part of further work on T cells in Graves' hyperthyroidism and ophthalmopathy.

The input for sequencing was peripheral blood mononuclear cells (PBMCs), taken at new diagnosis, from a patient treated with antithyroid drugs. The TCR comes from a man between 18 and 29 years old with Graves disease.

The CDR3 DNA reads TGTGCCTCTCGGCCGGTACCAGTCCCTGAAGCTTTCTTT. Residues: CASRPVPVPEAFF. The chain joins TRBV2 to TRBJ1-1; no reliable D call. This CDR3 contains 13 residues. Germline assignment: CDR1 SNHLY and CDR2 FYNNEI. Trimming took off 11 bases at V and 6 bases at J, with 19 bases between the two ends.